The rows below give T cell receptor beta chains drawn from one sample of a study of T cell repertoires in cytomegalovirus infection. Their specific antigens are unknown. TCRdb processed the reads anew with MiXCR; each CDR3 protein has one entry. Found here are approximately 990,000 distinct CDR3 sequences, roughly 30% of them singletons; the top ten hold 10% to 15%. Sequencing was performed on cultured CD8+ T cells from PBMCs, taken from culture after CMV antigen stimulation. The receptor source for this set is a human donor in good health (CMV status not recorded). Some clones in this sample may be carry-over from other donors' samples. Both conserved end residues are part of each CDR3.

j_gene | v_gene | CDR3aa
TRBJ2-2 | TRBV4-1 | CASSPRDSYTGELFF
TRBJ1-2 | TRBV29-1 | CSVGPLRDRPLSYTF
TRBJ1-2 | TRBV4-3 | CASSQDLDLLYGYTF
TRBJ2-1 | TRBV7-6 | CASSLTRGIHNEQFF
TRBJ1-1 | TRBV7-9 | CASSLGRGRDTEAFF
TRBJ1-1 | TRBV6-5 | CASSWASQAFF
TRBJ2-1 | TRBV7-2 | CASSLSGEFNEQFF
TRBJ1-5 | TRBV19 | CASSGGGYQPQHF
TRBJ1-5 | TRBV12-3/TRBV12-4 | CASSSWDRFEPQHF
TRBJ2-1 | TRBV7-3 | CASSFPPGGNNEQFF
TRBJ2-5 | TRBV7-9 | CASSPPGGLFGTQYF
TRBJ1-2 | TRBV27 | CASSPPQGYYGYTF
TRBJ2-1 | TRBV6-5 | CASSYSSNNEQFF
TRBJ2-1 | TRBV10-3 | CAISESGEDEQFF
TRBJ1-4 | TRBV7-9 | CASSLMGQSEKLFF
TRBJ1-6 | TRBV4-1 | CASSQRAYSPLHF
TRBJ1-2 | TRBV27 | CASSFQVPSDYGYTF
TRBJ1-4 | TRBV6-1 | CASSDPITATNEKLFF
TRBJ1-4 | TRBV7-2 | CASSLGYRGNEKLFF
TRBJ1-1 | TRBV5-6 | CASSAGTGITEAFF
TRBJ1-5 | TRBV20-1 | CSAREVNQAHGGFPSRHQPQHF
TRBJ1-1 | TRBV13 | CASSFGLQSTEAFF
TRBJ2-1 | TRBV13 | CASSPTSGGLEQFF
TRBJ1-2 | TRBV12-3/TRBV12-4 | CASRTGGDGYTF
TRBJ2-6 | TRBV4-2 | CASNPGDYASGANVLTF
TRBJ2-3 | TRBV7-9 | CASSREVASDTQYF
TRBJ2-1 | TRBV14 | CASSPPSGFGQFF
TRBJ2-5 | TRBV7-7 | CASSSRPVGETQYF
TRBJ1-2 | TRBV6-6 | CASSDGTLWYGYTF
TRBJ1-2 | TRBV4-1 | CASSQTTGVDGYTF
TRBJ2-1 | TRBV5-6 | CASSRGTSYNEQFF
TRBJ2-5 | TRBV7-9 | CASSLDAQETQYF
TRBJ1-1 | TRBV10-3 | CAISEEDTEAFF
TRBJ2-5 | TRBV2 | CASKAGEETQYF
TRBJ2-3 | TRBV12-3/TRBV12-4 | CASSFSPGQGGYSTDTQYF
TRBJ1-4 | TRBV7-2 | CASSLGREWWEKLFF
TRBJ2-2 | TRBV6-1 | CASSEWYRANTGELFF
TRBJ1-2 | TRBV12-3/TRBV12-4 | CASSTETGPYGYTF
TRBJ1-1 | TRBV19 | CASSIYGRNTEAFF
TRBJ2-7 | TRBV4-1 | CASSHTTGEGYEQYF
TRBJ1-1 | TRBV28 | CASKLTWGDTEAFF
TRBJ2-3 | TRBV12-5 | CASVTPPALDTQYF
TRBJ2-7 | TRBV6-6 | CASSPWTGLGEQYF
TRBJ2-4 | TRBV19 | CASSFREENIQYF
TRBJ1-2 | TRBV5-4 | CASRGTAYYGYTF
TRBJ2-1 | TRBV2 | CASSGGLNYNEQFF
TRBJ1-4 | TRBV24-1 | CATSDLPNAFIRPVEREKLFF
TRBJ2-1 | TRBV27 | CASSFDRGSYNEQFF
TRBJ2-7 | TRBV7-9 | CASSSGTATRHEQYF